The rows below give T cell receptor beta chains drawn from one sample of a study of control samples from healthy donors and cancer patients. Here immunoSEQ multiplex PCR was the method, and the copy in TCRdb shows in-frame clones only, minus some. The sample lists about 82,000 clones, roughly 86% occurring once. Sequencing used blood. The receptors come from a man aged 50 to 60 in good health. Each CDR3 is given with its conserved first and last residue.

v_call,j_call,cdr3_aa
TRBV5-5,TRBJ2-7,CASSLAPPYEQYF
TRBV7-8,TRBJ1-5,CASSDKVMGQPQHF
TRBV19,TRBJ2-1,CASSTTSGSFYEQFF
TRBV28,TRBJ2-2,CASSLAGVLTGELFF
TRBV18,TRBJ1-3,CASSHTGTGVGNTIYF
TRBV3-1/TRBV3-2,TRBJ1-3,CASSSGRENTIYF
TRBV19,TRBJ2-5,CAVGSGNSQETQYF
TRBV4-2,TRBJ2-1,CASSQESGPSREQFF
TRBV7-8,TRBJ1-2,CASSSPRGSHYGYTF
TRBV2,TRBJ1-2,CASSEVGQETVYTF
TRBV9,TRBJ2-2,CASRSLGELFF
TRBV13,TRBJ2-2,CASSSKIGRAAGELFF
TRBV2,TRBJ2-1,CASSYGGGESYNEQFF
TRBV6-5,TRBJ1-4,CASRGGGNEKLFF
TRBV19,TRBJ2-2,CASSKGQGAGTGELFF
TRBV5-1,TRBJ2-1,CASSPPGTSGYNEQFF
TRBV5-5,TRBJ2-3,CASTSQDRLTDTQYF
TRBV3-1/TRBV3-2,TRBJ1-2,CASSQDWAGYTF
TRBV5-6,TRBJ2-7,CASSLGQNYEQYF